This is a list of T cell receptor beta chains from one sample in a study of cytomegalovirus exposure and HLA in healthy donors. Some clones are missing from TCRdb's copy, which holds only in-frame ones; the method was immunoSEQ multiplex PCR. The table shows 150,000 to 200,000 clones, with 75% to 90% occurring only once. The sequencing sample was made of PBMCs. The receptors originated from a boy between 2 and 10 years old in good health and CMV-seronegative. CDR3s include the opening cysteine and the closing phenylalanine or tryptophan. The order of the fields is V gene, J gene, CDR3 protein.

>TRBV19|TRBJ1-5
CASSRGGSNQPQHF
>TRBV6-5|TRBJ1-2
CASSEGGGAGYTF
>TRBV14|TRBJ2-3
CASSPPRTSGEGTDTQYF
>TRBV2|TRBJ1-4
CASRQEINEKLFF
>TRBV10-3|TRBJ2-3
CAISEGGDRGTDTQYF
>TRBV7-9|TRBJ2-1
CASSFGQTTYNEQFF
>TRBV11-2|TRBJ2-3
CASSPPRGTSGTDTQYF
>TRBV28|TRBJ1-3
CASSGGPGNTIYF
>TRBV7-8|TRBJ2-3
CASSLIKASGYTDTQYF
>TRBV6-5|TRBJ1-6
CASRKGQGGNSPLHF
>TRBV5-1|TRBJ1-1
CASSLIPGDVEAFF
>TRBV14|TRBJ2-3
CASSPARGVGSNTQYF
>TRBV5-1|TRBJ2-7
CASSLSTGGYEQYF
>TRBV5-4|.
CASTLGRDHHEQYF
>TRBV4-1|TRBJ1-2
CASSQDRDRGNYGYTF
>TRBV6-5|TRBJ2-4
CASSGESKNIQYF
>TRBV28|TRBJ2-6
CASSFGTGISGANVLTF
>TRBV6-5|TRBJ1-5
CASGPSIYGRQPQHF
>TRBV19|TRBJ2-1
CASRQGARSLYNEQFF
>TRBV2|TRBJ1-5
CASSGDFNQPQHF
>TRBV30|.
CAWASDSYEQYF
>TRBV27|TRBJ2-2
CASSLGLAGVRELFF
>TRBV30|TRBJ2-5
CAWSLRGGTQYF
>TRBV2|TRBJ2-4
CASSRTEVAKNIQYF
>TRBV19|TRBJ1-1
CASFGGTEAFF
>TRBV5-1|TRBJ1-1
CASSLGGVMNTEAFF
>TRBV6-1|TRBJ2-1
CASSERDRVFDEQFF
>TRBV5-1|TRBJ2-3
CASSLGDPSGGATDTQYF
>TRBV5-1|TRBJ1-1
CASSPPGTGERTEAFF
>TRBV19|TRBJ2-2
CASSIGSLATGELFF
>TRBV7-2|TRBJ1-1
CASSSGGQLNTEAFF
>TRBV27|TRBJ1-5
CASSSSGGPNQPQHF
>TRBV4-1|TRBJ2-2
CASSQERGLSGELFF
>TRBV28|TRBJ2-3
CASSFPPGAATDTQYF
>TRBV5-1|TRBJ2-5
CASSLGRTDGETQYF
>TRBV9|TRBJ1-3
CASSPVGTGGNTIYF
>TRBV13|TRBJ2-1
CASSLGAGDNEQFF
>TRBV15|TRBJ2-7
CATTETGGYEQYF